This T cell receptor beta chain was recovered during a study of tumor and adjacent non-tumor tissue in lung cancer. In the case of this clonotype: The junction does not match germline at one end; this may be a read error.

Three rounds of nested PCR, following a modified ARM-PCR protocol, produced the TCRbeta library. MiXCR, run by TCRdb on the multiplex PCR reads, gives a single entry per CDR3 protein. This table has approximately 120,000 distinct CDR3 sequences, roughly 67% appearing once. Germline V gene sequence: CDR1 SGHAT, CDR2 FQNNGV. The CDR3 covers 14 residues. This sample's RNA came from whole unsorted tissue. Sequenced: lung tumor tissue. The receptor comes from a man aged 25-45 years with non-small cell lung cancer. The J gene is TRBJ1-1, the V gene TRBV11-2; maybe TRBD1 (5 bases). CDR3 sequence: CVSSLIGDGTEASF. In nucleotides, the CDR3 is TGTGTCAGCAGCTTGATTGGGGACGGGACTGAAGCTTCCTTT.